This record concerns one TCR beta chain sequence. Its antigen is still unknown. Sequencing was performed with immunoSEQ multiplex PCR; in TCRdb, only in-frame clones are kept and a portion is missing. The sample includes 35,000 to 45,000 clones, around 89% of them seen just once. The data originate from a study of a mutant IDH1 vaccine in newly diagnosed glioma. Regarding the study as a whole: The vaccine induced immune responses, and these occurred in approximately 94% of patients.

The germline gives CDR1 LNHDA, CDR2 SQIVND (reference sequence). CDR3 length equals 16 residues. Losses at the gene ends were 7 bases for V and 5 bases for J; bases not matched to a gene: 13. The time point here: week 35, safety follow-up. The investigators gave 300 ug of mutant IDH1 20-mer peptide in each vaccine dose, together with topical imiquimod. At weeks 1, 3, 5, 7, 11, 15, 19 and 23, patients received a vaccination, eight in all. The clonotype originates from a man aged 35 to 55 with glioma. The gene calls are TRBV19 and TRBJ2-2; 7 bases line up with TRBD2. The material sequenced was PBMCs, taken from a glioma patient whose treatment included an IDH1 peptide vaccine. CDR3 DNA: TGTGCCAGTACCATAGCCCCGGGGGGAGGGACCGGGGAGCTGTTTTTT. Amino acid sequence: CASTIAPGGGTGELFF.